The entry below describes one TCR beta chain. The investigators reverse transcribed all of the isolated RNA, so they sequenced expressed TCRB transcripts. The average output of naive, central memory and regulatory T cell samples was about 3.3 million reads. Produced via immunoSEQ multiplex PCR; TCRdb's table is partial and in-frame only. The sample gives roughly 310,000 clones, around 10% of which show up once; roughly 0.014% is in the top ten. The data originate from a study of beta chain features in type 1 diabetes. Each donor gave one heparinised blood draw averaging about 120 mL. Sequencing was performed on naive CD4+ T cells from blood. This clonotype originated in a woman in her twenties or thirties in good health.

The CDR3, as DNA: TGTGCCAGCAAAGAGAACTCCCTAGCATCCGGGGAGCTGTTTTTT. Its protein product is CASKENSLASGELFF. The chain uses TRBV28 and TRBJ2-2; D is perhaps TRBD2 (5 bases). The V gene's germline CDR1 is MDHEN and CDR2 SYDVKM. The V end was cut by 7 bases, the J end by 6 bases, with 18 bases between. CDR3 length equals 15 residues.